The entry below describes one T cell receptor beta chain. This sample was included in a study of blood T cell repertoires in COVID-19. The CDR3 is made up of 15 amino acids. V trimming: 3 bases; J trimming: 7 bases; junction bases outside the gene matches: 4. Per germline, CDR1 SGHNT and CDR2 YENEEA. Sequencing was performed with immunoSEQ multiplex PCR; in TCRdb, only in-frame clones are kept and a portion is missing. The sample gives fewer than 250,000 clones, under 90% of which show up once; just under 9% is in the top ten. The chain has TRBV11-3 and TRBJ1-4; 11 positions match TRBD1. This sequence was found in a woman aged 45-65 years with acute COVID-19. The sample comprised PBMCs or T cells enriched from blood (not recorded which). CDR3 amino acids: CASSFPGQGAEKLFF. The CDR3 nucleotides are TGTGCCAGCAGCTTCCCCGGACAGGGGGCTGAAAAACTGTTTTTT.